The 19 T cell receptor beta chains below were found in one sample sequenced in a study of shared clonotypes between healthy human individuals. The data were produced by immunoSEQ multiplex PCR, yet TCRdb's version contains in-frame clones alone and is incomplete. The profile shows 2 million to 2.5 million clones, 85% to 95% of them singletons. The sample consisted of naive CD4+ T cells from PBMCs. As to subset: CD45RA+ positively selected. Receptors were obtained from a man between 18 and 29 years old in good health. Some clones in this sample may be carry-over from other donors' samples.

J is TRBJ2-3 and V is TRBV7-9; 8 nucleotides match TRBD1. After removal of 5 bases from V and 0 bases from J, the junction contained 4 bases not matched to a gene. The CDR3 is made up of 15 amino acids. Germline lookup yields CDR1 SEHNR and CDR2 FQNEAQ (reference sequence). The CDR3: CASSERQGSTDTQYF. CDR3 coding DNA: TGTGCCAGCAGCGAAAGACAGGGGAGCACAGATACGCAGTATTTT.

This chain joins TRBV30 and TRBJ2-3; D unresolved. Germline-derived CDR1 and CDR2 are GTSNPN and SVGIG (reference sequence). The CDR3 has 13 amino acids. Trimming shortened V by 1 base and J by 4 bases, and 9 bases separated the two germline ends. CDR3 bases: TGTGCCTGGAGTGCCCGCTGGGCAGATACGCAGTATTTT. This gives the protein CAWSARWADTQYF. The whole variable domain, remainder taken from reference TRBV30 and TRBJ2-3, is SQTIHQWPATLVQPVGSPLSLECTVEGTSNPNLYWYRQAAGRGLQLLFYSVGIGQISSEVPQNLSASRPQDRQFILSSKKLLLSDSGFYLCAWSARWADTQYFGPGTRLTVL.

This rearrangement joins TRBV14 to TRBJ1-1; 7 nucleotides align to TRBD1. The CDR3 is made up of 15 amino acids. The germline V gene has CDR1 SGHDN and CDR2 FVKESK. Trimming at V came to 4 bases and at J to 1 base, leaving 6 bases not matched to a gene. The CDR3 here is CASSPQTGRNTEAFF. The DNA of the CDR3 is TGTGCCAGCAGCCCTCAGACAGGGCGGAACACTGAAGCTTTCTTT. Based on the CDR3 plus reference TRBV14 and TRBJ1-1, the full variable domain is EAGVTQFPSHSVIEKGQTVTLRCDPISGHDNLYWYRRVMGKEIKFLLHFVKESKQDESGMPNNRFLAERTGGTYSTLKVQPAELEDSGVYFCASSPQTGRNTEAFFGQGTRLTVV.

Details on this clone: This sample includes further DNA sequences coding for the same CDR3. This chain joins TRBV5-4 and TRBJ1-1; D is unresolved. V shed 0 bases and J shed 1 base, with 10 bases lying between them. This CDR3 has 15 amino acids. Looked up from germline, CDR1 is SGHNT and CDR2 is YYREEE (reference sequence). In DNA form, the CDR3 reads TGTGCCAGCAGCTTGGCCAAGCGGGGGAACACTGAAGCTTTCTTT. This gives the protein CASSLAKRGNTEAFF. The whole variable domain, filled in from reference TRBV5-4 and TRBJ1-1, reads ETGVTQSPTHLIKTRGQQVTLRCSSQSGHNTVSWYQQALGQGPQFIFQYYREEENGRGNFPPRFSGLQFPNYSSELNVNALELDDSALYLCASSLAKRGNTEAFFGQGTRLTVV.

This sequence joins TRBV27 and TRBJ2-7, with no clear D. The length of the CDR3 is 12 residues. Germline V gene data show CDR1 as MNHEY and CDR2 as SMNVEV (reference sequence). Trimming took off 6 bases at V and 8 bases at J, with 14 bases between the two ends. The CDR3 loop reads CASSGPLLQQYF. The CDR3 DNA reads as TGTGCCAGCAGCGGGCCCCTCCTGCAGCAGTACTTC.

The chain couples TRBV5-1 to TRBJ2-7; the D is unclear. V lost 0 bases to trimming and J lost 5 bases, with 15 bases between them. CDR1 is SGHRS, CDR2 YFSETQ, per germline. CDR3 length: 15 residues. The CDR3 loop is CASSLGLVSTHEQYF. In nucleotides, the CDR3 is TGCGCCAGCAGCTTGGGTCTAGTATCCACCCACGAGCAGTACTTC.

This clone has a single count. CDR3 sequence (DNA): TGTGCCAGCAGCTTGTGGGATTTACGGGCCAACGTCCTGACTTTC. It specifies CASSLWDLRANVLTF. V is TRBV5-8 and J is TRBJ2-6; D not resolved. Germline assignment: CDR1 SGHTS and CDR2 YDEGEE. The CDR3 totals 15 residues. The V gene lost 1 base and the J gene lost 5 bases, with 10 bases spanning the gap.

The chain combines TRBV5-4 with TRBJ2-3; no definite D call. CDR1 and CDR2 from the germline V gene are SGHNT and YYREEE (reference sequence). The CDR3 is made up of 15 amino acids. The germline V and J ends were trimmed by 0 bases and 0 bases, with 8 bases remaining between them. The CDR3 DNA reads TGTGCCAGCAGCTTGGCGGGCGTGAGCACAGATACGCAGTATTTT. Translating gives CASSLAGVSTDTQYF. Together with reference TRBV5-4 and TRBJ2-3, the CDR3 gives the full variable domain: ETGVTQSPTHLIKTRGQQVTLRCSSQSGHNTVSWYQQALGQGPQFIFQYYREEENGRGNFPPRFSGLQFPNYSSELNVNALELDDSALYLCASSLAGVSTDTQYFGPGTRLTVL.

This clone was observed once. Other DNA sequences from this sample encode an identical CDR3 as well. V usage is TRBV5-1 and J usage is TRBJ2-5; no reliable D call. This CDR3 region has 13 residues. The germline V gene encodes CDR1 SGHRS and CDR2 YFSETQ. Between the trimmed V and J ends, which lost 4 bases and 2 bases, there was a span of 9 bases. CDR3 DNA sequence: TGCGCCAGCAGCGGTGGACCGCAAGAGACCCAGTACTTC. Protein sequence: CASSGGPQETQYF.

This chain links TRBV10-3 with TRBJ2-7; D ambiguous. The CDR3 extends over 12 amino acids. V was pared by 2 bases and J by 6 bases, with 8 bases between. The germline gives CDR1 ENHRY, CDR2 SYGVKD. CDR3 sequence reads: CAISEDFREQYF. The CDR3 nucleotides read TGTGCCATCAGTGAGGATTTTCGCGAGCAGTACTTC.

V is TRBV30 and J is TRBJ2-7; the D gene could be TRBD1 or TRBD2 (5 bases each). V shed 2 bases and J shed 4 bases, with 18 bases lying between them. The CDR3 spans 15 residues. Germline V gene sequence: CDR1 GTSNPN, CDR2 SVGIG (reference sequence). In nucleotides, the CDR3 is TGTGCCTGGAGTTCGATCGGCCGAGGGGCGTACGAGCAGTACTTC. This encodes CAWSSIGRGAYEQYF.

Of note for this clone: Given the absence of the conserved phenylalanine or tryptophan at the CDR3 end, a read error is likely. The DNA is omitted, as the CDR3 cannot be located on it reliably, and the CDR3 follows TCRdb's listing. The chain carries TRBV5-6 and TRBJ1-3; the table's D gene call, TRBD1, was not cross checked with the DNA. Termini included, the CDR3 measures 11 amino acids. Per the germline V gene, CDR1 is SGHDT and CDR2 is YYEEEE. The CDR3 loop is CASSLERQGMD.

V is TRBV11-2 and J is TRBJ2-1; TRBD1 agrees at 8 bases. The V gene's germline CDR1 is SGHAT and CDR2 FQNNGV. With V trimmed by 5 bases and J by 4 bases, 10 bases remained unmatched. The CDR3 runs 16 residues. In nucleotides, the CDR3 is TGTGCCAGCAGCCACTTTCGGGACAGGATGTACAATGAGCAGTTCTTC. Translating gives CASSHFRDRMYNEQFF.

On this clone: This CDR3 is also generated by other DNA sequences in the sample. DNA of the CDR3: TGTGCCAGTAGTATAGGGGACAGCTATGGCTACACCTTC. This gives the protein CASSIGDSYGYTF. The chain uses TRBV19 and TRBJ1-2; TRBD1 agrees at 7 bases. There are 13 residues in the CDR3. V was clipped by 1 base and J by 4 bases; unmatched bases: 0. Germline V gene lookup returns CDR1 LNHDA and CDR2 SQIVND (reference sequence).

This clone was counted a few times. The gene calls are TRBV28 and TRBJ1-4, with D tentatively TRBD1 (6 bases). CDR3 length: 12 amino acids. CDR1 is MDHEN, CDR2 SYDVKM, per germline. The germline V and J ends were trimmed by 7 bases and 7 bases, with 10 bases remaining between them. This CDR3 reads CASKQGGEKLFF. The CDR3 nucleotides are TGTGCCAGCAAACAGGGCGGTGAAAAACTGTTTTTT.

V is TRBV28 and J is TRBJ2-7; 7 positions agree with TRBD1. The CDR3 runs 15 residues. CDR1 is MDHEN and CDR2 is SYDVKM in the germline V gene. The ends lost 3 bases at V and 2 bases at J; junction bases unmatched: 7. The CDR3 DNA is TGTGCCAGCAGTTTGGGCCAGGGGGACACCTACGAGCAGTACTTC. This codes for CASSLGQGDTYEQYF. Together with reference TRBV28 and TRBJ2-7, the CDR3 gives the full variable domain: DVKVTQSSRYLVKRTGEKVFLECVQDMDHENMFWYRQDPGLGLRLIYFSYDVKMKEKGDIPEGYSVSREKKERFSLILESASTNQTSMYLCASSLGQGDTYEQYFGPGTRLTVT.

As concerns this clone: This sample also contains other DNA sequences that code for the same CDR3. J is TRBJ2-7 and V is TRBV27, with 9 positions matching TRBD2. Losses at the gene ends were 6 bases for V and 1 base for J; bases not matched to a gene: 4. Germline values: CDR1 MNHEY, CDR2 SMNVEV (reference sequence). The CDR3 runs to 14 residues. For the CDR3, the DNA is TGTGCCAGCAGACGAGCGGGAGGATCCTACGAGCAGTACTTC. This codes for CASRRAGGSYEQYF.

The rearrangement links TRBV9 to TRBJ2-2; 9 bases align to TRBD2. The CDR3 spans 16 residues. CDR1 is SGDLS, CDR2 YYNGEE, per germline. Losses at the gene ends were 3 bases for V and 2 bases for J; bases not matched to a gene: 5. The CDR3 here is CASSDLAGLNTGELFF. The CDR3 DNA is TGTGCCAGCAGCGACCTAGCGGGACTAAACACCGGGGAGCTGTTTTTT.

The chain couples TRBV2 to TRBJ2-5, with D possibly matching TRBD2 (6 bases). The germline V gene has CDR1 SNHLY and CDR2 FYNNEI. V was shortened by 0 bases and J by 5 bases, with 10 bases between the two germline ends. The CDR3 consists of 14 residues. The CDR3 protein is CASSEARGKETQYF. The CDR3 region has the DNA TGTGCCAGCAGTGAAGCTCGCGGGAAGGAGACCCAGTACTTC.